This T cell receptor beta chain stems from a study of technical replicates of blood from a few donors (dated by TCRdb to 2017 to 2019). From the germline V gene, CDR1 is MNHNS and CDR2 is SASEGT. Trimming takes 10 bases from V and 4 bases from J, and the germline ends sit 17 bases apart. The CDR3 contains 14 residues, cysteine and phenylalanine counted. This entry keeps only the CDR3 DNA: 42 bases, framed from base 1. Library preparation employed the immunoSEQ multiplex PCR assay. In TCRdb, the immuneACCESS table is reduced to in-frame sequences with V and J assigned. These tables do not hold every clone; where another copy was compared, an unresolved V gene accounts for under half, and the others remain unexplained. Counted in this sample were about 68,000 clones; under 98% of them appeared once. The ten largest clonotypes hold approximately 0.3% of the sample. To note about this clone: Its antigen has not been determined. Base qualities are not at hand, and no much larger clone is one base apart.

The V and J genes are TRBV6-1 and TRBJ1-3; the D gene lacks a confident call. Material for sequencing was T cells isolated from PBMCs. The receptor was isolated from a human donor in good health. The base sequence is TGTGCCATAAGGAGTCAAGGATCGGGAAACACCATATATTTT. Its translation reads: CAIRSQGSGNTIYF.